One sample yielded the 24 T cell receptor beta chains listed below, sequenced in a study of shared clonotypes between healthy human individuals. Here immunoSEQ multiplex PCR was the method, and the copy in TCRdb shows in-frame clones only, minus some. Of roughly 2.5 million clones in the sample, 90% to 95% were seen once. The specimen was naive CD4+ T cells sorted from blood. Subset reported: CD45RA+ positively selected. The receptors come from a man aged 18-30 years in good health.

The rearrangement uses TRBV6-5 and TRBJ1-1; no clear D. Trimming took off 6 bases at V and 3 bases at J, with 17 bases between the two ends. The V gene's germline CDR1 is MNHEY and CDR2 SVGAGI. This CDR3 region has 15 residues. In nucleotides, the CDR3 is TGTGCCAGCAGACCCGTGAGGGTACGGCACACTGAAGCTTTCTTT. This sequence encodes CASRPVRVRHTEAFF.

This clone was seen only once. This chain links TRBV18 with TRBJ1-2; 7 bases align to TRBD1. CDR3 length: 13 amino acids. Germline trimming cut 4 bases from V and 8 bases from J; bases unmatched to any gene: 7. Germline assignment: CDR1 KGHSH and CDR2 LQKENI. Written as DNA, the CDR3 is TGTGCCAGCTCACGGGACAGATTCTCCGGCTACACCTTC. Protein: CASSRDRFSGYTF.

The rearrangement uses TRBV14 and TRBJ2-6; 10 bases map to TRBD1. This CDR3 region has 15 residues. V trimming: 3 bases; J trimming: 9 bases; junction bases outside the gene matches: 5. Per the germline V gene, CDR1 is SGHDN and CDR2 is FVKESK. CDR3 bases: TGTGCCAGCAGCCAGGGACAGGGGTTCGTCAACGTCCTGACTTTC. Translating gives CASSQGQGFVNVLTF.

The chain employs TRBV6-5 and TRBJ1-1, with no clear D. Trimming removed 6 bases from V and 2 bases from J, with 10 bases in between. CDR1 and CDR2 from the germline V gene are MNHEY and SVGAGI. CDR3 length: 13 residues. CDR3 region: CASRFRPNTEAFF. CDR3 DNA sequence: TGTGCCAGCAGATTCCGTCCCAACACTGAAGCTTTCTTT.

This chain connects TRBV4-1 to TRBJ2-1, with 8 bases that match TRBD1. CDR3 length: 16 amino acids. Germline values: CDR1 MGHRA, CDR2 YSYEKL. After removal of 1 base from V and 6 bases from J, the junction contained 8 bases not matched to a gene. The DNA for the CDR3 is TGCGCCAGCAGCCAAGCTCCAGGGGGCAACTTCAATGAGCAGTTCTTC. Encoded protein: CASSQAPGGNFNEQFF.

V gene TRBV28 combines with J gene TRBJ1-1; TRBD1 matches 9 bases. The CDR3 covers 13 residues. Germline V gene lookup returns CDR1 MDHEN and CDR2 SYDVKM. The trim removed 8 bases at V and 6 bases at J, leaving 7 bases unmatched. Here the CDR3 DNA reads TGTGCCAGCGGCCGGGACAGGGTACCTGAAGCTTTCTTT. Its protein product is CASGRDRVPEAFF.

J is TRBJ2-5 and V is TRBV18; 7 positions match TRBD1. The V and J ends lost 2 bases and 5 bases, in that order; junction bases with no gene match: 11. The CDR3 runs 16 residues. Germline V gene lookup returns CDR1 KGHSH and CDR2 LQKENI. DNA for the CDR3: TGTGCCAGCTCACCAGGACAGGACCTTTTCGCCGAGACCCAGTACTTC. Its protein product is CASSPGQDLFAETQYF.

The CDR3 reads CASSAGTGGTGELFF. In DNA, the CDR3 is TGTGCCAGCAGCGCCGGGACAGGGGGGACCGGGGAGCTGTTTTTT. The chain couples TRBV5-6 to TRBJ2-2; 11 positions agree with TRBD1. The CDR3 runs 15 residues. The junction had 4 bases not matched to a gene; V was cut back by 4 bases and J by 5 bases. From germline, CDR1 is SGHDT and CDR2 YYEEEE.

The chain employs TRBV19 and TRBJ1-4; 7 bases match TRBD1. CDR1 LNHDA and CDR2 SQIVND come from the germline V gene (reference sequence). The CDR3 covers 16 residues. V shed 2 bases and J 0 bases; nucleotides not matched to a gene: 3. Here the CDR3 reads CASSIRTGATNEKLFF. The CDR3 DNA follows: TGTGCCAGTAGTATACGGACAGGCGCAACTAATGAAAAACTGTTTTTT.

In this sample, this clone turned up once. The V gene is TRBV5-1, the J gene TRBJ2-6, with 9 bases aligning to TRBD1. Germline CDR1 SGHRS, CDR2 YFSETQ. V was clipped by 3 bases and J by 9 bases; unmatched bases: 13. The CDR3 sequence is 17 residues long. The CDR3 spells CASSYGQGPNGINVLTF. The CDR3 DNA follows: TGCGCCAGCAGCTATGGACAGGGGCCTAACGGGATCAACGTCCTGACTTTC.

The chain has TRBV6-1 and TRBJ1-5; D is unclear. This CDR3 comprises 14 residues. Per the germline V gene, CDR1 is MNHNS and CDR2 is SASEGT. Trimming cost V 2 bases and J 9 bases, with 14 bases left between them. In DNA form, the CDR3 reads TGTGCCAGCAGTGAAATTTGGGTAGAGGGGCCCCAGCATTTT. This sequence encodes CASSEIWVEGPQHF.

The genes are TRBV5-1 and TRBJ2-3; TRBD2 agrees at 13 bases. This CDR3 has 18 amino acids. The junction had 7 bases not matched to a gene; V was cut back by 3 bases and J by 0 bases. Per germline, CDR1 SGHRS and CDR2 YFSETQ. The CDR3 DNA follows: TGCGCCAGCAGCTCTGGACTAGCGGGAGCGTCTAGCACAGATACGCAGTATTTT. Its translation: CASSSGLAGASSTDTQYF. Using reference TRBV5-1 and TRBJ2-3 for the parts outside the CDR3, the full variable domain is KAGVTQTPRYLIKTRGQQVTLSCSPISGHRSVSWYQQTPGQGLQFLFEYFSETQRNKGNFPGRFSGRQFSNSRSEMNVSTLELGDSALYLCASSSGLAGASSTDTQYFGPGTRLTVL.

V gene TRBV2 combines with J gene TRBJ2-1; TRBD2 might be the D (6 bases). Germline-derived CDR1 and CDR2 are SNHLY and FYNNEI. The CDR3 loop spans 16 amino acids. V lost 4 bases to trimming and J lost 1 base, with 14 bases between them. The CDR3, as DNA: TGTGCCAGCAGTGGACTAGTGTCGGTATCCTACAATGAGCAGTTCTTC. This sequence encodes CASSGLVSVSYNEQFF.

This rearrangement joins TRBV19 to TRBJ1-2; 7 positions match TRBD1. The germline V gene has CDR1 LNHDA and CDR2 SQIVND (reference sequence). This CDR3 has 13 amino acids. The V and J ends lost 6 bases and 8 bases, in that order; junction bases with no gene match: 9. CDR3 in DNA: TGTGCCAGTAGGGCGACAGGGCCGTGGGGCTACACCTTC. The encoded protein is CASRATGPWGYTF. Together with reference TRBV19 and TRBJ1-2, the CDR3 gives the full variable domain: DGGITQSPKYLFRKEGQNVTLSCEQNLNHDAMYWYRQDPGQGLRLIYYSQIVNDFQKGDIAEGYSVSREKKESFPLTVTSAQKNPTAFYLCASRATGPWGYTFGSGTRLTVV.

This clone was counted between two and nine times. This chain links TRBV30 with TRBJ1-1; tentatively, D is TRBD1 (5 bases). The V and J ends lost 4 bases and 4 bases respectively, with 10 bases between them. CDR1 is GTSNPN, CDR2 SVGIG, per germline (reference sequence). The CDR3 covers 12 residues. CDR3 in amino acids: CAWTRASTEAFF. As DNA, the CDR3 is TGTGCCTGGACCAGGGCGTCCACTGAAGCTTTCTTT. The variable domain in full, with the rest retrieved from reference TRBV30 and TRBJ1-1, is SQTIHQWPATLVQPVGSPLSLECTVEGTSNPNLYWYRQAAGRGLQLLFYSVGIGQISSEVPQNLSASRPQDRQFILSSKKLLLSDSGFYLCAWTRASTEAFFGQGTRLTVV.

The V call is TRBV29-1, the J call TRBJ2-3; D not resolved. The length of the CDR3 is 12 residues. V was clipped by 6 bases and J by 1 base, with 8 bases between them. Germline assignment: CDR1 SQVTM and CDR2 ANQGSEA. This chain's CDR3 is CSVDGRTDTQYF. The DNA of the CDR3 is TGCAGCGTCGACGGGCGCACAGATACGCAGTATTTT.

V usage is TRBV15 and J usage is TRBJ2-7; D perhaps matches TRBD2 (7 bases). The CDR3 is 16 amino acids. Trimming pared 0 bases from V and 2 bases from J, leaving 14 bases between. CDR1 and CDR2 from the germline V gene are LNHNV and YYDKDF (reference sequence). The CDR3, as DNA: TGTGCCACCAGCAGAGATCGAGGGGGAGGGCCCTACGAGCAGTACTTC. Its protein is CATSRDRGGGPYEQYF.

The rearrangement uses TRBV5-1 and TRBJ2-3; D is perhaps TRBD1 (6 bases). The germline V gene has CDR1 SGHRS and CDR2 YFSETQ. V was shortened by 4 bases and J by 4 bases, with 13 bases between the two germline ends. The CDR3 is made up of 14 amino acids. DNA of the CDR3: TGCGCCAGCAGCCCCCGGGACATCCCAGATACGCAGTATTTT. It yields the protein CASSPRDIPDTQYF. Together with reference TRBV5-1 and TRBJ2-3, the CDR3 gives the full variable domain: KAGVTQTPRYLIKTRGQQVTLSCSPISGHRSVSWYQQTPGQGLQFLFEYFSETQRNKGNFPGRFSGRQFSNSRSEMNVSTLELGDSALYLCASSPRDIPDTQYFGPGTRLTVL.

The chain carries TRBV15 and TRBJ1-6; D is perhaps TRBD1 (6 bases). V was shortened by 0 bases and J by 5 bases, with 8 bases between the two germline ends. Germline loops: CDR1 LNHNV, CDR2 YYDKDF (reference sequence). The CDR3 runs to 15 residues. The CDR3 DNA is TGTGCCACCAGCAGAGATAACAGGGATAATTCACCCCTCCACTTT. Protein product: CATSRDNRDNSPLHF.

The rearrangement links TRBV23-1 to TRBJ2-3, with D maybe TRBD1 (6 bases). TRBV23-1 is sorted into the ORF group, with uncertain function. CDR3 length: 17 amino acids. Trimming removed 6 bases at V and 2 bases at J, with 21 bases between. The CDR3 protein is CASRPVTGMRDTDTQYF. The CDR3 coding sequence is TGCGCCAGCAGACCGGTTACAGGGATGAGAGACACAGATACGCAGTATTTT.

V is TRBV5-5 and J is TRBJ1-4, with no clear D. Looked up from germline, CDR1 is SGHKS and CDR2 is YYEKEE (reference sequence). V was cut by 0 bases and J by 0 bases, with 9 bases left in between. The CDR3 runs 16 residues. This chain's CDR3 is CASSLVGWATNEKLFF. The CDR3 region has the DNA TGTGCCAGCAGCTTGGTTGGTTGGGCAACTAATGAAAAACTGTTTTTT. Looking up the rest from reference TRBV5-5 and TRBJ1-4 gives the full variable domain: DAGVTQSPTHLIKTRGQQVTLRCSPISGHKSVSWYQQVLGQGPQFIFQYYEKEERGRGNFPDRFSARQFPNYSSELNVNALLLGDSALYLCASSLVGWATNEKLFFGSGTQLSVL.

This chain uses TRBV10-2 with TRBJ2-7, with 11 bases identical to TRBD2. J lost 3 bases, V lost 5 bases, and 3 bases had no gene match. CDR1 and CDR2 from the germline V gene are WSHSY and SAAADI. The CDR3 is 14 amino acids. The CDR3 sequence is CASSSSGGFYEQYF. The CDR3 coding sequence is TGCGCCAGCAGTTCTAGCGGGGGGTTCTACGAGCAGTACTTC.

V and J are TRBV19 and TRBJ2-7, with D possibly TRBD2 on 6 matching bases. The CDR3 runs to 18 residues. CDR1 and CDR2 (germline): LNHDA, SQIVND (reference sequence). The V and J ends lost 5 bases and 3 bases respectively, with 26 bases between them. The CDR3 loop reads CASSPSGFTASVVYEQYF. As DNA, the CDR3 is TGTGCCAGTAGTCCCTCCGGATTTACGGCTAGCGTAGTCTACGAGCAGTACTTC.

The chain is built from TRBV18 and TRBJ2-1; D call uncertain. V was cut by 0 bases and J by 9 bases, with 9 bases left in between. In germline, CDR1 is KGHSH, CDR2 LQKENI. There are 13 residues in the CDR3. Written as DNA, the CDR3 is TGTGCCAGCTCACCACCAGCCGTCCCTGAGCAGTTCTTC. Amino acids: CASSPPAVPEQFF.